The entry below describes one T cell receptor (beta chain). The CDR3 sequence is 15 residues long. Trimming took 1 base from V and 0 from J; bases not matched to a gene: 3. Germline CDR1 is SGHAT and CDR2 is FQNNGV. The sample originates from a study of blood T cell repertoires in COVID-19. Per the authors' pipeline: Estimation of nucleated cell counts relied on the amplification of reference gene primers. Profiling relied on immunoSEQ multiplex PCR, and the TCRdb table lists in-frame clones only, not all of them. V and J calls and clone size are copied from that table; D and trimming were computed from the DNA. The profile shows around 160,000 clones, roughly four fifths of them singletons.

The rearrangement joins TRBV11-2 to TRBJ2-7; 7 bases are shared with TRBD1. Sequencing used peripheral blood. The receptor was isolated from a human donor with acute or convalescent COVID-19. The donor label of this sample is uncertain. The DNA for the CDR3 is TGTGCCAGCAGCTTAGCGGCAGGGGGCTCCTACGAGCAGTACTTC. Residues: CASSLAAGGSYEQYF.